Listed here are 17 T cell receptor beta chains from one sample, sequenced in a study of metastatic and nonmetastatic thyroid tumors (dated by TCRdb to about 2020). No patient had received any treatment before thyroid surgery. Receptor libraries were prepared by PCR. Sequencing was performed on an Illumina HiSeq 4000. TCRdb reanalyzed the raw reads on its own, using fastp at Q25 for trimming and MiXCR for clone calling, and kept in-frame beta chains. The sample table holds 45,000 to 60,000 clones, of which about a sixth were seen once. The ten most abundant clones make up approximately 3% of the sample. Sample: blood. The receptors here all came from a female donor with papillary thyroid cancer or a benign thyroid nodule (not recorded which). Some clones in this sample may be carry-over from other donors' samples.

In this sample, this clone turned up a few times. A single base separates this from a much larger clone, so it may be a read error. Other nucleotide sequences in the sample specify the same CDR3. The genes are TRBV25-1 and TRBJ2-1, with D uncertain. The CDR3 runs 14 residues. Germline loops: CDR1 MGHDK, CDR2 SYGVNS. V dropped 1 base and J dropped 10 bases, with 14 bases sitting between them. The chain's CDR3 is CASSESVRVNEQFF. CDR3 coding DNA: TGTGCCAGCAGTGAATCGGTCCGCGTTAACGAGCAGTTCTTC.

The chain is built from TRBV6-2 or TRBV6-3 and TRBJ1-1; TRBD1 agrees at 7 bases. Looked up from germline, CDR1 is MNHEY and CDR2 is SVGEGT. With 8 bases clipped from V and 5 bases from J, the junction kept 8 bases outside the gene matches. This CDR3 is 13 amino acids long. The CDR3 here is CASYRRGQTEAFF. The CDR3 DNA follows: TGTGCCAGCTACAGGAGGGGGCAAACTGAAGCTTTCTTT.

This clone came up a few times. One end of the junction varies from germline; a read error may be responsible. This rearrangement joins TRBV24-1 to TRBJ2-3; TRBD2 agrees at 7 bases. The CDR3 runs 16 residues. Germline lookup yields CDR1 KGHDR and CDR2 SFDVKD. The chain's CDR3 is CATSDPREWGSDTQYF. The CDR3 coding sequence is TGTGCCACCAGTGATCCGCGGGAGTGGGGATCAGATACTCAGTATTTT.

This clone was detected many times. This chain connects TRBV25-1 to TRBJ2-7; D is unclear. Between the trimmed V and J ends, which lost 4 bases and 5 bases, there was a span of 9 bases. The CDR3 length is 12 residues. Germline-derived CDR1 and CDR2 are MGHDK and SYGVNS. The CDR3 sequence is CASSVTRNEQYF. Here the CDR3 DNA reads TGTGCCAGCAGTGTAACGAGAAACGAGCAGTACTTC.

This clone came up a few times. Given a much more abundant clone one base away, this may be a read error. Other DNA sequences in this specimen translate into the identical CDR3. The J gene is TRBJ1-4, the V gene TRBV11-2, with TRBD1 as a possible D gene (5 bases). Looked up from germline, CDR1 is SGHAT and CDR2 is FQNNGV. V was cut by 1 base and J by 10 bases, with 13 bases left in between. This CDR3 contains 14 residues. For the CDR3, the DNA is TGTGCCAGCAGCTTAGTCCAGGGTAAGGCAAAACTGTTTTTT. It yields the protein CASSLVQGKAKLFF.

This clone has at least ten counts. The chain carries TRBV12-3 or TRBV12-4 and TRBJ1-6; a weak D match, TRBD1 (6 bases). The V end lost 2 bases, the J end lost 7 bases, and 12 bases lay between the germline ends. This CDR3 region has 15 residues. The CDR3 nucleotides read TGTGCCAGCAGTTTAACGGGGGCGGGGAATTCACCCCTCCACTTT. It is translated as CASSLTGAGNSPLHF.

This clone was detected many times. The chain recombines TRBV5-1 with TRBJ2-1; 12 nucleotides agree with TRBD2. The V segment lost 4 bases and the J segment 3 bases; nucleotides outside the gene matches: 2. Per the germline V gene, CDR1 is SGHRS and CDR2 is YFSETQ. The CDR3 covers 15 residues. CDR3 bases: TGCGCCAGCAGCCCACTAGCGGGAGGCTACAATGAGCAGTTCTTC. The encoded protein is CASSPLAGGYNEQFF. Filled out from reference TRBV5-1 and TRBJ2-1, the complete variable domain reads KAGVTQTPRYLIKTRGQQVTLSCSPISGHRSVSWYQQTPGQGLQFLFEYFSETQRNKGNFPGRFSGRQFSNSRSEMNVSTLELGDSALYLCASSPLAGGYNEQFFGPGTRLTVL.

This clone was seen ten or more times. The V gene is TRBV2, the J gene TRBJ2-5; D remains ambiguous. Trimming stripped 1 base from V and 5 bases from J, with 5 bases between. This CDR3 spans 12 amino acids. The germline V gene encodes CDR1 SNHLY and CDR2 FYNNEI. CDR3 amino acids: CASSEDGETQYF. CDR3 sequence (DNA): TGTGCCAGCAGTGAAGATGGTGAGACCCAGTACTTC.

This clone is medium-sized in the sample. This sequence joins TRBV2 and TRBJ2-7, with D perhaps given as TRBD1 or TRBD2 (5 bases each). Germline lookup yields CDR1 SNHLY and CDR2 FYNNEI. This CDR3 spans 13 amino acids. The germline V and J ends were trimmed by 7 bases and 4 bases, with 14 bases remaining between them. CDR3 coding DNA: TGTGCCAGCAAGAGAGGGACCCTTTACGAGCAGTACTTC. It codes for CASKRGTLYEQYF.

This clone was seen more than once but under ten times. The chain couples TRBV2 to TRBJ2-7; 7 bases align to TRBD1. The CDR3 sequence is 15 residues long. The germline CDR1 and CDR2 sequences are SNHLY and FYNNEI. The V segment lost 2 bases and the J segment 3 bases; nucleotides outside the gene matches: 7. CDR3 in DNA: TGTGCCAGCAGTGAAAGCTGGGACAGAGACTACGAGCAGTACTTC. Translated: CASSESWDRDYEQYF.

V is TRBV5-1 and J is TRBJ1-2; perhaps TRBD1 as D (6 bases). The CDR3 consists of 13 residues. The germline gives CDR1 SGHRS, CDR2 YFSETQ. Trimming removed 4 bases at V and 1 base at J, with 8 bases between. The CDR3 loop is CASSTDSNYGYTF. In nucleotides, the CDR3 is TGCGCCAGCAGCACGGACAGTAACTATGGCTACACCTTC.

A few counts support this clone. The V call is TRBV2, the J call TRBJ2-5; no reliable D call. V lost 6 bases and J 8 bases, leaving 4 bases between the germline ends. This CDR3 is 9 amino acids long. Germline V lookup: CDR1 SNHLY, CDR2 FYNNEI. The CDR3, as DNA: TGTGCCAGCAGGTATACCCAGTACTTC. It is translated as CASRYTQYF.

The chain joins TRBV4-1 to TRBJ1-2; D is perhaps TRBD1 (5 bases). V lost 0 bases and J 7 bases, leaving 15 bases between the germline ends. The germline gives CDR1 MGHRA, CDR2 YSYEKL. This CDR3 spans 15 amino acids. Written as DNA, the CDR3 is TGCGCCAGCAGCCAAGATCTGGCAGGGATCAGTGGCTACACCTTC. It specifies CASSQDLAGISGYTF.

The chain is built from TRBV7-3 and TRBJ2-7; the match to TRBD2 covers 9 bases. The CDR3 loop spans 14 amino acids. Germline V gene sequence: CDR1 SGHTA, CDR2 FQGTGA. V lost 5 bases and J lost 5; bases outside the gene matches: 7. The CDR3 reads CASSAGLASDEQYF. In DNA, the CDR3 is TGTGCCAGCAGCGCGGGACTAGCATCCGACGAGCAGTACTTC.

This clone has a handful of counts. The chain is built from TRBV28 and TRBJ2-7; 7 positions match TRBD2. V shed 8 bases, J shed 5 bases, and the junction held 18 bases outside the gene matches. The germline V gene encodes CDR1 MDHEN and CDR2 SYDVKM. The CDR3 has 16 amino acids. CDR3 amino acids: CASLTFRGRAGNEQYF. CDR3 DNA sequence: TGTGCCAGCCTCACCTTCAGAGGGAGGGCAGGAAACGAGCAGTACTTC.

This clone was found many times. The V call is TRBV28, the J call TRBJ1-2; D unclear. Looked up from germline, CDR1 is MDHEN and CDR2 is SYDVKM. V was clipped by 8 bases and J by 4 bases, with 11 bases between them. The CDR3 length is 12 residues. CDR3 region: CASSEGRYGYTF. The DNA of the CDR3 is TGTGCCAGCTCAGAGGGCCGCTATGGCTACACCTTC.

This clone appeared many times. The chain combines TRBV20-1 with TRBJ2-5; 11 nucleotides line up with TRBD2. The CDR3 has 16 residues. With 3 bases clipped from V and 5 bases from J, the junction kept 11 bases outside the gene matches. Germline V gene lookup returns CDR1 DFQATT and CDR2 SNEGSKA (reference sequence). Here the CDR3 reads CSARLHGLAGGETQYF. DNA for the CDR3: TGCAGTGCTAGGCTTCATGGACTAGCGGGTGGGGAGACCCAGTACTTC.